This record looks at one T cell receptor beta chain sequence and its context. As yet, its antigen is unknown. Trimming cost V 1 base and J 6 bases; bases outside gene matches: 11. From germline, CDR1 is MGHDK and CDR2 SYGVNS. The CDR3 runs to 16 residues. The data stem from a study of cytomegalovirus exposure and HLA in healthy donors. Study at large: In a later analysis, it was reported that the roughly 130 validation repertoires had been produced on the same platform as the roughly 650 repertoires belonging to the first cohort. Points from the study as a whole: In vitro work confirmed that a few CMV-associated chains recognize CMV antigens.

Sequencing was performed with immunoSEQ multiplex PCR; in TCRdb, only in-frame clones are kept and a portion is missing. The sample has under 400,000 clones; roughly 86% are singletons. Material for sequencing was PBMCs. The clonotype was recovered from a man aged 30 to 39 in good health and CMV-seronegative. The chain has TRBV25-1 and TRBJ1-2, with 7 bases identical to TRBD1. The CDR3 region is CASSESFGGGANGYTF. The CDR3, as DNA: TGTGCCAGCAGTGAATCTTTTGGAGGGGGCGCGAATGGCTACACCTTC.